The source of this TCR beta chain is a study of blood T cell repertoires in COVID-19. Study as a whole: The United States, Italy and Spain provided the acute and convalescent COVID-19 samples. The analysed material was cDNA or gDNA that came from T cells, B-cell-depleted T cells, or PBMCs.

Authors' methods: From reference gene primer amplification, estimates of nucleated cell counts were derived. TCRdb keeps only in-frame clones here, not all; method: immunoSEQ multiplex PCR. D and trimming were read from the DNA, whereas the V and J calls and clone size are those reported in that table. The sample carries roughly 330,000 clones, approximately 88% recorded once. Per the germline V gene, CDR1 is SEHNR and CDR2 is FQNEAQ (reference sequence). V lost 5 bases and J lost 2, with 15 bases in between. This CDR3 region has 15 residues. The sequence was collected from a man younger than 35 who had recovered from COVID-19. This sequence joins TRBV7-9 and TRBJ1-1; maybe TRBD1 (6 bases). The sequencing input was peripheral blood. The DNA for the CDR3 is TGTGCCAGCAGCACTGTCCGACAGGCTAACACTGAAGCTTTCTTT. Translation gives CASSTVRQANTEAFF. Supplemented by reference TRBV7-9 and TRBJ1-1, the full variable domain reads DTGVSQNPRHKITKRGQNVTFRCDPISEHNRLYWYRQTLGQGPEFLTYFQNEAQLEKSRLLSDRFSAERPKGSFSTLEIQRTEQGDSAMYLCASSTVRQANTEAFFGQGTRLTVV.